The 22 T cell receptor beta chains listed next were all sequenced from one sample in a study of blood T cell repertoires in COVID-19. Assay used: immunoSEQ multiplex PCR; TCRdb lists only in-frame clones, some missing. The sample records tens of thousands of clones, around 90% being singletons. Specimen: peripheral blood. Receptors were obtained from a man between 45 and 60 years old with active COVID-19.

The chain links TRBV30 to TRBJ1-5; maybe TRBD1 (5 bases). Germline CDR1 GTSNPN, CDR2 SVGIG (reference sequence). This CDR3 contains 14 residues. Trimming took off 4 bases at V and 0 bases at J, with 10 bases between the two ends. The CDR3 reads CAWTTGYSNQPQHF. CDR3 sequence (DNA): TGTGCCTGGACAACAGGATATAGCAATCAGCCCCAGCATTTT.

The genes are TRBV27 and TRBJ1-1; the match to TRBD1 covers 8 bases. This CDR3 is built from 15 residues. J was trimmed by 1 base and V by 6 bases; bases with no gene match: 7. CDR1 MNHEY and CDR2 SMNVEV come from the germline V gene (reference sequence). CDR3 sequence reads: CASSSEGQGNTEAFF. The DNA for the CDR3 is TGTGCCAGCAGCTCAGAAGGACAGGGGAACACTGAAGCTTTCTTT.

The chain uses TRBV2 and TRBJ1-1, with 7 bases identical to TRBD1. This CDR3 region has 12 residues. V was clipped by 6 bases and J by 8 bases; unmatched bases: 6. The V gene's germline CDR1 is SNHLY and CDR2 FYNNEI. CDR3: CASRTTGAEAFF. CDR3 DNA: TGTGCCAGCAGGACAACAGGGGCCGAAGCTTTCTTT.

This clone was picked up one time. The chain couples TRBV5-1 to TRBJ2-3, with 8 positions matching TRBD2. Trimming at V came to 2 bases and at J to 4 bases, leaving 6 bases not matched to a gene. This CDR3 has 15 amino acids. The V gene's germline CDR1 is SGHRS and CDR2 YFSETQ. In nucleotides, the CDR3 is TGCGCCAGCAGCTTACCTACGGGGGGGGCAGATACGCAGTATTTT. Protein: CASSLPTGGADTQYF.

The chain has TRBV11-2 and TRBJ2-2; a weak D match, TRBD1 (6 bases). The CDR3 loop spans 16 amino acids. Trimming cost V 1 base and J 4 bases, with 13 bases left between them. Germline lookup yields CDR1 SGHAT and CDR2 FQNNGV. CDR3 sequence: CASSLGHRDLTGELFF. CDR3 sequence (DNA): TGTGCCAGCAGCTTAGGCCACAGGGATCTCACCGGGGAGCTGTTTTTT.

The V gene is TRBV2, the J gene TRBJ1-2; TRBD1 matches at 11 bases. After removal of 4 bases from V and 6 bases from J, the junction contained 4 bases not matched to a gene. This CDR3 is 14 amino acids long. The germline gives CDR1 SNHLY, CDR2 FYNNEI. The CDR3 loop reads CASSVLGQGDGYTF. The CDR3 DNA is TGTGCCAGCAGTGTATTGGGACAGGGGGATGGCTACACCTTC.

This clone was picked up one time. The CDR3, as DNA: TGTGCCAGTAGTGTGACAGGGGTAGGGAGTGAAAAACTGTTTTTT. Translating gives CASSVTGVGSEKLFF. The chain has TRBV19 and TRBJ1-4; TRBD1 agrees at 8 bases. The CDR3 extends over 15 amino acids. The V segment lost 5 bases and the J segment 7 bases; nucleotides outside the gene matches: 9. Germline V CDR1 and CDR2: LNHDA, SQIVND (reference sequence).

Here the CDR3 reads CASREGMNTEAFF. CDR3 coding DNA: TGTGCCAGCAGGGAGGGGATGAACACTGAAGCTTTCTTT. The chain combines TRBV11-2 with TRBJ1-1; D might be TRBD1 (5 bases). The CDR3 is made up of 13 amino acids. Germline V gene lookup returns CDR1 SGHAT and CDR2 FQNNGV. V lost 6 bases to trimming and J lost 0 bases, with 8 bases between them.

J is TRBJ2-3 and V is TRBV24-1; D possibly corresponds to TRBD1 (5 bases). Germline CDR1 reads KGHDR; CDR2 reads SFDVKD. The V end was cut by 4 bases, the J end by 8 bases, with 12 bases between. This CDR3 has 13 amino acids. The CDR3 nucleotides are TGTGCCACCAGTGAGCCTAGGGGCCCTACGCAGTATTTT. Translation: CATSEPRGPTQYF.

This chain links TRBV7-6 with TRBJ2-7; maybe TRBD2 (6 bases). Per germline, CDR1 SGHVS and CDR2 FNYEAQ. This CDR3 is 15 amino acids long. Trimming left V 5 bases short and J 2 bases short, with 16 bases between. Here the CDR3 DNA reads TGTGCCAGCAGCCCTCCGTTGGGAGGCGCCTACGAGCAGTACTTC. It codes for CASSPPLGGAYEQYF.

The chain has TRBV10-3 and TRBJ1-5; weak D call: TRBD1 (6 bases). The CDR3 consists of 16 residues. CDR1 is ENHRY and CDR2 is SYGVKD in the germline V gene. V was clipped by 2 bases and J by 0 bases, with 11 bases between them. DNA of the CDR3: TGTGCCATCAGTGAGGGACAGAGTATTAGCAATCAGCCCCAGCATTTT. Protein: CAISEGQSISNQPQHF.

This clone was detected a few times. The chain couples TRBV5-1 to TRBJ1-6; D gene ambiguous. The germline gives CDR1 SGHRS, CDR2 YFSETQ. V lost 0 bases and J 1 base, leaving 8 bases between the germline ends. CDR3 size: 16 residues. CDR3: CASSLGPTSYNSPLHF. The CDR3 coding sequence is TGCGCCAGCAGCTTGGGCCCGACATCCTATAATTCACCCCTCCACTTT.

The chain couples TRBV19 to TRBJ1-2, with 7 bases matching TRBD1. Germline loops: CDR1 LNHDA, CDR2 SQIVND (reference sequence). The junction had 14 bases not matched to a gene; V was cut back by 8 bases and J by 8 bases. The length of the CDR3 is 14 residues. The CDR3 is CASGGTATYRGYTF. In DNA, the CDR3 is TGTGCCAGTGGGGGGACAGCCACCTATCGGGGCTACACCTTC. The whole variable domain, filled in from reference TRBV19 and TRBJ1-2, reads DGGITQSPKYLFRKEGQNVTLSCEQNLNHDAMYWYRQDPGQGLRLIYYSQIVNDFQKGDIAEGYSVSREKKESFPLTVTSAQKNPTAFYLCASGGTATYRGYTFGSGTRLTVV.

The V gene is TRBV7-9, the J gene TRBJ2-2, with 8 bases that match TRBD1. The trim removed 5 bases at V and 11 bases at J, leaving 7 bases unmatched. The CDR3 contains 13 residues. Germline V gene sequence: CDR1 SEHNR, CDR2 FQNEAQ (reference sequence). The CDR3 DNA reads as TGTGCCAGCAGCACCCGGACAGGGAGCGAGCTGTTTTTT. This encodes CASSTRTGSELFF. The variable domain in full, completed from reference TRBV7-9 and TRBJ2-2, reads DTGVSQNPRHKITKRGQNVTFRCDPISEHNRLYWYRQTLGQGPEFLTYFQNEAQLEKSRLLSDRFSAERPKGSFSTLEIQRTEQGDSAMYLCASSTRTGSELFFGEGSRLTVL.

The V and J genes are TRBV30 and TRBJ2-7; D is perhaps TRBD2 (6 bases). This CDR3 has 15 amino acids. Per the germline V gene, CDR1 is GTSNPN and CDR2 is SVGIG (reference sequence). Trimming pared 0 bases from V and 4 bases from J, leaving 16 bases between. The CDR3 spells CAWSVPRAGGYEQYF. As DNA, the CDR3 is TGTGCCTGGAGTGTACCAAGGGCTGGAGGGTACGAGCAGTACTTC. The complete variable domain, with remaining parts taken from reference TRBV30 and TRBJ2-7, reads SQTIHQWPATLVQPVGSPLSLECTVEGTSNPNLYWYRQAAGRGLQLLFYSVGIGQISSEVPQNLSASRPQDRQFILSSKKLLLSDSGFYLCAWSVPRAGGYEQYFGPGTRLTVT.

The V call is TRBV18, the J call TRBJ1-5, with D possibly being TRBD1 (5 bases). This CDR3 region has 15 residues. CDR1 is KGHSH and CDR2 is LQKENI in the germline V gene. V dropped 1 base and J dropped 1 base, with 8 bases sitting between them. The CDR3 here is CASSPQGISNQPQHF. CDR3 nucleotide sequence: TGTGCCAGCTCACCACAGGGGATAAGCAATCAGCCCCAGCATTTT.

This chain links TRBV11-3 with TRBJ2-7, with 11 bases identical to TRBD2. The CDR3 is made up of 14 amino acids. V was clipped by 4 bases and J by 5 bases; unmatched bases: 4. Germline CDR1 SGHNT, CDR2 YENEEA. CDR3 bases: TGTGCCAGCAGCTGTTTAGCGGGGGGGGACGAGCAGTACTTC. Translation gives CASSCLAGGDEQYF.

The rearrangement uses TRBV7-2 and TRBJ2-7, with a weak D call TRBD1 (6 bases). The length of the CDR3 is 14 residues. The germline CDR1 and CDR2 sequences are SGHTA and FQGNSA. Trimming cost V 2 bases and J 4 bases, with 12 bases left between them. In DNA, the CDR3 is TGTGCCAGCAGCTTATTGGACAGCCGATACGAGCAGTACTTC. Protein: CASSLLDSRYEQYF.

The chain has TRBV3-1 (or the pseudogene TRBV3-2) and TRBJ2-3, with D tentatively TRBD2 (5 bases). The CDR3 sequence is 15 residues long. V lost 2 bases and J 1 base, leaving 10 bases between the germline ends. Looked up from germline, CDR1 is LGHDT and CDR2 is YNNKEL (reference sequence). CDR3 protein: CASSQPGVGTDTQYF. The CDR3 DNA reads TGTGCCAGCAGCCAACCCGGGGTAGGCACAGATACGCAGTATTTT.

This clone was seen a handful of times. The V gene is TRBV19, the J gene TRBJ1-2, with TRBD1 matching over 7 bases. The CDR3 consists of 14 residues. Trimming at V came to 4 bases and at J to 7 bases, leaving 9 bases not matched to a gene. CDR1 and CDR2 from the germline V gene are LNHDA and SQIVND (reference sequence). The CDR3 sequence is CASSTQQGMAGYTF. The CDR3 DNA sequence: TGTGCCAGTAGTACTCAACAGGGGATGGCTGGCTACACCTTC.

The V and J genes are TRBV18 and TRBJ1-1; D perhaps matches TRBD1 (6 bases). Trimming removed 2 bases at V and 5 bases at J, with 18 bases between. Germline V gene lookup returns CDR1 KGHSH and CDR2 LQKENI. The CDR3 length is 16 residues. The CDR3 sequence: CASSPSAIQGGTEAFF. CDR3 sequence (DNA): TGTGCCAGCTCACCATCTGCTATACAGGGTGGAACTGAAGCTTTCTTT. Variable domain in full (rest from reference TRBV18 and TRBJ1-1): NAGVMQNPRHLVRRRGQEARLRCSPMKGHSHVYWYRQLPEEGLKFMVYLQKENIIDESGMPKERFSAEFPKEGPSILRIQQVVRGDSAAYFCASSPSAIQGGTEAFFGQGTRLTVV.

The chain carries TRBV18 and TRBJ2-5, with TRBD2 as a possible D gene (6 bases). The V gene lost 4 bases and the J gene lost 4 bases, with 16 bases spanning the gap. The CDR3 runs 15 residues. Germline lookup yields CDR1 KGHSH and CDR2 LQKENI. This chain's CDR3 is CASSRELVGGETQYF. The CDR3 bases are TGTGCCAGCTCACGAGAACTAGTCGGGGGAGAGACCCAGTACTTC. The variable domain in full, with the rest retrieved from reference TRBV18 and TRBJ2-5, is NAGVMQNPRHLVRRRGQEARLRCSPMKGHSHVYWYRQLPEEGLKFMVYLQKENIIDESGMPKERFSAEFPKEGPSILRIQQVVRGDSAAYFCASSRELVGGETQYFGPGTRLLVL.